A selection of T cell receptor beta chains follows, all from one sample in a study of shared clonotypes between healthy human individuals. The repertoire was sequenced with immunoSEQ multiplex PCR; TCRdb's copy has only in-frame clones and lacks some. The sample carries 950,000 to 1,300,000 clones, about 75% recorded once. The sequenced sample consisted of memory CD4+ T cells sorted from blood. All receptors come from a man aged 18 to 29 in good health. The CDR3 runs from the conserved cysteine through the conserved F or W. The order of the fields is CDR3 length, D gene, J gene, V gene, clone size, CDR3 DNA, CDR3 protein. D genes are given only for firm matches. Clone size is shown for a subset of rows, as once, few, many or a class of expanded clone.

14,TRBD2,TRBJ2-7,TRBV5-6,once,TGTGCCAGCAGCCCGGCGGGGGGTTCCTACGAGCAGTACTTC,CASSPAGGSYEQYF
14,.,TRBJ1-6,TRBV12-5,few,TGTGCTAGTGGTTTGGGGACGGGTAATTCACCCCTCCACTTT,CASGLGTGNSPLHF
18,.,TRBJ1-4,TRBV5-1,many,TGCGCCAGCAGCTCCCCAGGGGTTTCGGCGGAATGGAATGAAAAACTGTTTTTT,CASSSPGVSAEWNEKLFF
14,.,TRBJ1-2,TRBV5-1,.,TGCGCCAGCAGCTGGGGGACTCAGGACTATGGCTACACCTTC,CASSWGTQDYGYTF
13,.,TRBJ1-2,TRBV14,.,TGTGCCAGCAGCCAATCAGGCTTGGAGGGCTACACCTTC,CASSQSGLEGYTF
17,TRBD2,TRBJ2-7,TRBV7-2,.,TGTGCCAGCAGCTTAGCAGGACTAGCGGGGGCGTTTGGCGAGCAGTACTTC,CASSLAGLAGAFGEQYF
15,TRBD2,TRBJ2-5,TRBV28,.,TGTGCCAGCAGTTCCCGGACTAGCGTCGGAGAGACCCAGTACTTC,CASSSRTSVGETQYF
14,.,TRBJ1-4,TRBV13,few,TGTGCCAGCAGCTTAGTGGGGCCTAATGAAAAACTGTTTTTT,CASSLVGPNEKLFF
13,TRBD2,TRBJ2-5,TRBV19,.,TGTGCCAGTGGCGGGAGTGTTGGAGAGACCCAGTACTTC,CASGGSVGETQYF
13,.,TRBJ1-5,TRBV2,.,TGTGCCAGTACTCCAGGGGGCAATCAGCCCCAGCATTTT,CASTPGGNQPQHF
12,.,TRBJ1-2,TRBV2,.,TGTGCCAGCAGCGAAGGGTTCTATGGCTACACCTTC,CASSEGFYGYTF
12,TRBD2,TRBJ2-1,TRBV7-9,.,TGTGCCAGCAGCCAGACTAGCGGGAGTACGTTCTTC,CASSQTSGSTFF
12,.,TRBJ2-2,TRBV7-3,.,TGTGCCAGCAGCCTCGACACCGGGGAGCTGTTTTTT,CASSLDTGELFF
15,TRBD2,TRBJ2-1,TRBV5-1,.,TGCGCCAGCAGCCCGGGACTAGCGAAAAACAATGAGCAGTTCTTC,CASSPGLAKNNEQFF
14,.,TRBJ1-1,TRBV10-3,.,TGTGCCATCAGGGCGGCCGGGGGAAGAACTGAAGCTTTCTTT,CAIRAAGGRTEAFF
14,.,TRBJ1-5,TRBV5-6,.,TGTGCCAGCAGCTTTTTTAGTAGCAATCAGCCCCAGCATTTT,CASSFFSSNQPQHF
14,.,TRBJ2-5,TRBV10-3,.,TGTGCCATCAGTGAGTCCCGAGTCCAAGAGACCCAGTACTTC,CAISESRVQETQYF
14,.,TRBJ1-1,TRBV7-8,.,TGTGCCAGCAGCTTAAGTTATTTAAACACTGAAGCTTTCTTT,CASSLSYLNTEAFF
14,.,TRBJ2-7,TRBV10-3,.,TGTGCCATCAGTTACTCAGGGGTCGCCTACGAGCAGTACTTC,CAISYSGVAYEQYF
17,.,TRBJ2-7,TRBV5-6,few,TGTGCCAGCAGCCCGGACAGGGGGCTAGCGGGGGGGCGTGAGCAGTACTTC,CASSPDRGLAGGREQYF
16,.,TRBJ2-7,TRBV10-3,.,TGTGCCATCAGTGAGACCCCGACAGATAGCTCCTACGAGCAGTACTTC,CAISETPTDSSYEQYF
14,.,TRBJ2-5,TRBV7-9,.,TGTGCCAGCAGCTTAGCCGGTGGGGGAGAGACCCAGTACTTC,CASSLAGGGETQYF
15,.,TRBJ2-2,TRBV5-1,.,TGCGCCAGCAGCTCCGATCCATCAACGACCGGGGAGCTGTTTTTT,CASSSDPSTTGELFF
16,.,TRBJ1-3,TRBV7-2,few,TGTGCCAGCAGCCAACGCGCAGGAATTGATGGAAACACCATATATTTT,CASSQRAGIDGNTIYF
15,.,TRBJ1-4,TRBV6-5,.,TGTGCCAGCAGTCCGATGGGCTGGCGGGGGGAAAAACTGTTTTTT,CASSPMGWRGEKLFF
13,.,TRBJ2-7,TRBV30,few,TGTGCCTGGAGTCCAGACAAGGGCGCCGAGCAGTACTTC,CAWSPDKGAEQYF
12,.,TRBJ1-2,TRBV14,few,TGTGCCAGCAGCCTAGGGGAGTCTGGCTACACCTTC,CASSLGESGYTF
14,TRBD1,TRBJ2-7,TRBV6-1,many,TGTGCCAGCAGCTTACTCCTGACAGGGTACGAGCAGTACTTC,CASSLLLTGYEQYF
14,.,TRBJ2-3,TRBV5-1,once,TGCGCCAGCAGCCCTGGACTGGGACGGGATACGCAGTATTTT,CASSPGLGRDTQYF
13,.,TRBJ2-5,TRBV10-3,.,TGTGCCATCTCGACAGGAGAACAAGAGACCCAGTACTTC,CAISTGEQETQYF
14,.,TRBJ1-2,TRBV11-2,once,TGTGCCAGCAGCCCAGACAGCAGTTTCTATGGCTACACCTTC,CASSPDSSFYGYTF
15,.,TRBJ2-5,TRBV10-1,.,TGCGCCAGCAACCTCAGACAGTTACGACAAGAGACCCAGTACTTC,CASNLRQLRQETQYF
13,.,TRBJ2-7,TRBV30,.,TGTGCCTGGAGGGACGGCAGATCCTACGAGCAGTACTTC,CAWRDGRSYEQYF
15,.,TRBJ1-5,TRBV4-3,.,TGCGCCAGCAGCCATCCCGGACAGAGAGATCAGCCCCAGCATTTT,CASSHPGQRDQPQHF
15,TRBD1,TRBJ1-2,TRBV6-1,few,TGTGCCAGCAGTGAACAGGCTAGGACAGGGGATGGCTACACCTTC,CASSEQARTGDGYTF
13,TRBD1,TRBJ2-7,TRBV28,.,TGTGCCAGCAGCCCAGGACAGGGTGGGGAGCAGTACTTC,CASSPGQGGEQYF
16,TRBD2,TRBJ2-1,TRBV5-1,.,TGCGCCAGCAGCTTGGCCGGTAGCGGGAGTTGGAATGAGCAGTTCTTC,CASSLAGSGSWNEQFF
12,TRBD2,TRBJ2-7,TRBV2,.,TGTGCCAGCAGTGGACTTGGGACTAGCGGGATCTTC,CASSGLGTSGIF
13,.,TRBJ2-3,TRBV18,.,TGTGCCAGCTCACCGGGGAACCCAGATACGCAGTATTTT,CASSPGNPDTQYF
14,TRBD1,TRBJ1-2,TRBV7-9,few,TGTGCCAGCATCGCGAACAGGGGCGACTATGGCTACACCTTC,CASIANRGDYGYTF